A selection of T cell receptor beta chains follows, all from one sample in a study of PD-L1 blockade in urothelial cancer. Data came from immunoSEQ multiplex PCR; TCRdb stores just in-frame clones and leaves some out. The repertoire holds about 72,000 clones, with around 84% as singletons. The specimen was PBMCs, collected around atezolizumab (anti-PD-L1) treatment. Every receptor here comes from a man aged 65-85 years with urothelial cancer. Each CDR3 is given with its conserved first and last residue. Each record gives: J gene, clone size, V gene, D gene, CDR3 DNA, CDR3 protein. D genes are given only for firm matches. Expanded clones are given a class, and other clones once, few, many or no size at all.

j_gene: TRBJ1-4
abundance: once
v_gene: TRBV6-5
d_gene: TRBD1
CDR3nt: TGTGCCAGCAGTTACTCTCCGGGACAGGGGACGGAAAAACTGTTTTTT
CDR3aa: CASSYSPGQGTEKLFF

j_gene: TRBJ2-7
abundance: .
v_gene: TRBV29-1
d_gene: .
CDR3nt: TGCAGCGTCCGGGACTTTCCCGCCTACGAGCAGTACTTC
CDR3aa: CSVRDFPAYEQYF

j_gene: TRBJ2-1
abundance: .
v_gene: TRBV7-9
d_gene: TRBD2
CDR3nt: TGTGCCAGCAGCCCGGGACTAGCGGGAGACAATGAGCAGTTCTTC
CDR3aa: CASSPGLAGDNEQFF

j_gene: TRBJ2-7
abundance: .
v_gene: TRBV5-1
d_gene: TRBD2
CDR3nt: TGCGCCAGCAGCTGGGGGGCTAGCGGGAGGGACTCGGTCGAGCAGTACTTC
CDR3aa: CASSWGASGRDSVEQYF

j_gene: TRBJ1-3
abundance: few
v_gene: TRBV4-2
d_gene: TRBD1
CDR3nt: TGTGCCAGCAGCCGCACACAGGGGAGTCCCTCTGGAAACACCATATATTTT
CDR3aa: CASSRTQGSPSGNTIYF

j_gene: TRBJ2-7
abundance: .
v_gene: TRBV10-2
d_gene: .
CDR3nt: TGCGCCAGCAAGGAGACGGGATCCTACGAGCAGTACTTC
CDR3aa: CASKETGSYEQYF

j_gene: TRBJ2-7
abundance: .
v_gene: TRBV14
d_gene: TRBD1
CDR3nt: TGTGCCAGCAGCCAAGGGACAGGGCGCGAGCAGTACTTC
CDR3aa: CASSQGTGREQYF

j_gene: TRBJ1-5
abundance: few
v_gene: TRBV29-1
d_gene: .
CDR3nt: TGCAGCGTGGCGGACGGGGGCAATCAGCCCCAGCATTTT
CDR3aa: CSVADGGNQPQHF

j_gene: TRBJ1-1
abundance: .
v_gene: TRBV28
d_gene: .
CDR3nt: TGTGCCAGCAGTCCGGGACTGCTGAACACTGAAGCTTTCTTT
CDR3aa: CASSPGLLNTEAFF

j_gene: TRBJ2-1
abundance: .
v_gene: TRBV11-2
d_gene: TRBD1
CDR3nt: TGTGCCAGCAGGTTGAGGGGACAGGGCGCCTACAATGAGCAGTTCTTC
CDR3aa: CASRLRGQGAYNEQFF

j_gene: TRBJ2-7
abundance: .
v_gene: TRBV11-2
d_gene: .
CDR3nt: TGTGCCAGCAGCTTAGCACTAGTGAGCTCCTACGAGCAGTACTTC
CDR3aa: CASSLALVSSYEQYF

j_gene: TRBJ2-2
abundance: .
v_gene: TRBV6-5
d_gene: TRBD1
CDR3nt: TGTGCCAGCACTTTGGGACAGACAAACACCGGGGAGCTGTTTTTT
CDR3aa: CASTLGQTNTGELFF

j_gene: TRBJ2-3
abundance: .
v_gene: TRBV9
d_gene: TRBD2
CDR3nt: TGTGCCAGCAGCGTGCTAGCGGCATCCACAGATACGCAGTATTTT
CDR3aa: CASSVLAASTDTQYF

j_gene: TRBJ1-1
abundance: .
v_gene: TRBV5-4
d_gene: .
CDR3nt: TGTGCCAGCAGCACCGAGACAGCTAACACTGAAGCTTTCTTT
CDR3aa: CASSTETANTEAFF

j_gene: TRBJ1-3
abundance: .
v_gene: TRBV5-1
d_gene: .
CDR3nt: TGCGCCAGCAGCTTTTTTCCGAGCTCTGGAAACACCATATATTTT
CDR3aa: CASSFFPSSGNTIYF

j_gene: TRBJ1-5
abundance: few
v_gene: TRBV19
d_gene: .
CDR3nt: TGTGCCAGTACCCAGGGAGGGCCCCAGCATTTT
CDR3aa: CASTQGGPQHF

j_gene: TRBJ2-2
abundance: once
v_gene: TRBV9
d_gene: TRBD2
CDR3nt: TGTGCCAGCAGCGCCCGGACTAGCTGGACCGGGGAGCTGTTTTTT
CDR3aa: CASSARTSWTGELFF

j_gene: TRBJ2-5
abundance: .
v_gene: TRBV19
d_gene: .
CDR3nt: TGTGCCAGTAGTCACCGGACAGTGTACCAAGAGACCCAGTACTTC
CDR3aa: CASSHRTVYQETQYF

j_gene: TRBJ1-1
abundance: .
v_gene: TRBV14
d_gene: TRBD1
CDR3nt: TGTGCCAGCAGCTTAGGACAGGGCACTGAAGCTTTCTTT
CDR3aa: CASSLGQGTEAFF

j_gene: TRBJ2-3
abundance: once
v_gene: TRBV19
d_gene: TRBD1
CDR3nt: TGTGCCAGTAGCCCGGACCCAGGGGGAAGCACAGATACGCAGTATTTT
CDR3aa: CASSPDPGGSTDTQYF

j_gene: TRBJ2-3
abundance: .
v_gene: TRBV29-1
d_gene: TRBD1
CDR3nt: TGCAGCGTTTGGCCTGACAGGGGGCGGACAGATACGCAGTATTTT
CDR3aa: CSVWPDRGRTDTQYF

j_gene: TRBJ2-3
abundance: .
v_gene: TRBV13
d_gene: TRBD2
CDR3nt: TGTGCCAGCAGCTACAGCGGGAGGGGAAGCACAGATACGCAGTATTTT
CDR3aa: CASSYSGRGSTDTQYF

j_gene: TRBJ1-2
abundance: .
v_gene: TRBV7-2
d_gene: .
CDR3nt: TGTGCCAGCAGCTTACTTTCCCCCAGGGCTGATGGCTACACCTTC
CDR3aa: CASSLLSPRADGYTF

j_gene: TRBJ2-1
abundance: .
v_gene: TRBV2
d_gene: .
CDR3nt: TGTGCCAGCCCCGACAGCTCCTACAATGAGCAGTTCTTC
CDR3aa: CASPDSSYNEQFF